Given below is one T cell receptor beta chain in context. The clone's antigen remains unknown. Within one base of it there is no much larger clone, and no base qualities were kept. This sample was taken from a study of cytomegalovirus exposure and HLA in healthy donors (dated by TCRdb to 2016 to 2017). Broadly, across the study: The 670 or so repertoires of the first cohort and the roughly 120 validation repertoires were produced on the same platform, according to a later analysis. Along with the approximately 700-subject first cohort, a separate validation cohort of over a hundred different subjects was used. The study combined high-throughput TCR immunosequencing, statistical association of individual TCRs with disease status, and machine learning to predict cytomegalovirus infection status. The study aimed to test whether cataloging public T cell receptors could reveal signatures of past pathogen exposure.

What the work shows at the level of the full study, not this receptor alone: Of the cluster scores, roughly 95% were above 0 in a later analysis, which found that TCRs clustered in the first cohort also tended to co-occur in the 120 validation repertoires. Cytomegalovirus status was reported to be diagnosed by the classifier with high specificity and sensitivity in both the original and validation cohorts. A later analysis lacked HLA typing for the validation cohort, so it scored co-occurrence in that cohort across all 120 or so repertoires. Most TCR sequences were seen in very few donors, while some public TCRs were found in many individuals. In the study, 150 to 200 TCR beta chains were listed as associated with cytomegalovirus. The authors suggested that the approach could potentially be extended to other disease states and immunological phenotypes. A few of the identified cytomegalovirus-associated TCR beta chains were confirmed in vitro to be specific for cytomegalovirus antigens.

The donors were included in the validation cohort of roughly 120 subjects, a group kept apart from the roughly 610-subject first cohort. Libraries were made using the immunoSEQ multiplex PCR assay. Per the source publication's procedure: A statistical classification framework was developed to diagnose cytomegalovirus status using the catalog of TCR beta chain sequences. TCRdb's version of the immuneACCESS table is confined to in-frame rearrangements and falls short of the full clone set. An unresolved V gene accounts for under half of the shortfall where checked; the remainder is of unknown origin. V and J calls and clone size follow that table, whereas D and trimming were derived from the DNA. In all, the sample holds just under 75,000 clones, and 94% of those were seen once. Of the sample, roughly 3.2% is held by the ten largest clones. Based on the germline V gene (reference sequence), the CDR1 and CDR2 sequences are SGHNT and YYREEE. The CDR3 goes from the cysteine to the phenylalanine over 15 residues. The DNA shown is the 45-base CDR3, in frame from base 1. V lost 8 bases and J lost 4 bases; the stretch between them is 19 bases long.

This chain is built from TRBV5-4 and TRBJ2-1, with a tentative D gene TRBD2 over 6 matching bases. The sequence derives from a woman aged 18-29 years in good health and CMV-seropositive. The sample consisted of PBMCs. CDR3 reads: CASSRAGSGYNEQFF. The sequenced DNA: TGTGCCAGTTCCAGGGCGGGGTCGGGTTACAATGAGCAGTTCTTC. The full variable domain, completed from the reference TRBV5-4 and TRBJ2-1 proteins outside the CDR3, reads ETGVTQSPTHLIKTRGQQVTLRCSSQSGHNTVSWYQQALGQGPQFIFQYYREEENGRGNFPPRFSGLQFPNYSSELNVNALELDDSALYLCASSRAGSGYNEQFFGPGTRLTVL.